This T cell receptor (beta chain) was profiled in a study of blood T cell repertoires in COVID-19. V was clipped by 0 bases and J by 5 bases; unmatched bases: 6. The CDR3 length is 15 residues. The V gene's germline CDR1 is GTSNPN and CDR2 SVGIG (reference sequence). Using immunoSEQ multiplex PCR, the repertoire was profiled, and TCRdb retains in-frame clones only, with some absent. This table has about 200,000 clones, 80% to 90% appearing once. Material for sequencing was peripheral blood. This receptor was taken from a woman aged 70-85 years with active or convalescent COVID-19. J is TRBJ2-1 and V is TRBV30; 8 positions match TRBD1. CDR3 residues: CAWSVPRGLHNEQFF. The DNA of the CDR3 is TGTGCCTGGAGTGTACCCAGGGGGCTACACAATGAGCAGTTCTTC.